The 31 T cell receptor beta chains given below trace back to one sample, sequenced in a study of T cell responses to AZD1222 COVID-19 vaccine. Profiling relied on immunoSEQ multiplex PCR, and the TCRdb table lists in-frame clones only, not all of them. The profile covers 90,000 to 150,000 clones, with about 88% appearing a single time and less than 4% taken by the ten largest. Source: peripheral blood, taken 28 days after the second AZD1222 dose. The receptors shown here come from an adult who received the AZD1222 COVID-19 vaccine.

The genes are TRBV5-1 and TRBJ1-2, with 7 nucleotides matching TRBD1. J was trimmed by 2 bases and V by 4 bases; bases with no gene match: 2. The length of the CDR3 is 13 residues. Germline V gives CDR1 SGHRS, CDR2 YFSETQ. For the CDR3, the DNA is TGCGCCAGCAGCCTGGGACAGAACTATGGCTACACCTTC. Translating gives CASSLGQNYGYTF.

The chain has TRBV10-3 and TRBJ2-3; D ambiguous. The germline CDR1 and CDR2 sequences are ENHRY and SYGVKD. V was shortened by 6 bases and J by 5 bases, with 9 bases between the two germline ends. This CDR3 is 12 amino acids long. The CDR3 spells CAISAPRDTQYF. Here the CDR3 DNA reads TGTGCCATCAGCGCCCCGCGAGATACGCAGTATTTT.

This clone was seen more than once but under ten times. The chain is built from TRBV11-1 and TRBJ2-2; 13 bases agree with TRBD2. Trimming cost V 5 bases and J 5 bases; bases outside gene matches: 5. Per germline, CDR1 SGHAT and CDR2 FQDESV (reference sequence). The CDR3 runs to 16 residues. CDR3 DNA: TGTGCCAGCAGCCCTTGGACTAGCGGGGGAACCGGGGAGCTGTTTTTT. Protein sequence: CASSPWTSGGTGELFF.

The gene calls are TRBV11-3 and TRBJ2-1, with D possibly matching TRBD1 (6 bases). Trimming removed 1 base at V and 6 bases at J, with 13 bases between. The CDR3 is 15 residues long. In germline, CDR1 is SGHNT, CDR2 YENEEA. The CDR3 region is CASSLGMTGRNEQFF. For the CDR3, the DNA is TGTGCCAGCAGCTTAGGGATGACAGGACGCAATGAGCAGTTCTTC.

This chain joins TRBV28 and TRBJ1-6, with D tentatively TRBD1 (5 bases). Germline lookup yields CDR1 MDHEN and CDR2 SYDVKM. The V end was cut by 6 bases, the J end by 0 bases, with 15 bases between. The CDR3 consists of 17 residues. CDR3 amino acids: CASSQDILSSYNSPLHF. DNA for the CDR3: TGTGCCAGCAGCCAGGACATCCTGAGCTCCTATAATTCACCCCTCCACTTT.

The V call is TRBV27, the J call TRBJ2-7, with D perhaps TRBD1 (5 bases). The V and J ends lost 8 bases and 0 bases respectively, with 14 bases between them. In germline, CDR1 is MNHEY, CDR2 SMNVEV (reference sequence). The CDR3 totals 14 residues. The CDR3 here is CASGRDMVSYEQYF. The CDR3 DNA reads TGTGCCAGCGGCAGGGATATGGTCTCCTACGAGCAGTACTTC.

The rearrangement joins TRBV6-5 to TRBJ1-2; TRBD1 is a possible D gene (5 bases). In germline, CDR1 is MNHEY, CDR2 SVGAGI. V lost 0 bases to trimming and J lost 7 bases, with 15 bases between them. This CDR3 contains 15 residues. Written as DNA, the CDR3 is TGTGCCAGCAGTTACTCGGCACCTGGGGGGGGTGGCTACACCTTC. Protein sequence: CASSYSAPGGGGYTF.

Comments on this clone: In the same sample, other DNA sequences code for this CDR3. The rearrangement joins TRBV7-2 to TRBJ1-6; 8 bases are a match to TRBD1. Germline loops: CDR1 SGHTA, CDR2 FQGNSA. V dropped 4 bases and J dropped 5; count of bases not matched to a gene: 4. The CDR3 has 15 amino acids. The CDR3 is CASSSPTGDNSPLHF. DNA of the CDR3: TGTGCCAGCAGCTCTCCGACAGGGGATAATTCACCCCTCCACTTT.

The V and J genes are TRBV25-1 and TRBJ1-3, with unresolved D. V shed 5 bases and J shed 0 bases, with 11 bases lying between them. This CDR3 comprises 15 residues. Germline-derived CDR1 and CDR2 are MGHDK and SYGVNS. As DNA, the CDR3 is TGTGCCAGCAGTAACATGGGGATCTCTGGAAACACCATATATTTT. Protein: CASSNMGISGNTIYF.

This chain connects TRBV27 to TRBJ2-3, with 10 bases identical to TRBD1. V shed 5 bases and J 3 bases; nucleotides not matched to a gene: 2. CDR3 length: 14 amino acids. Germline CDR1 reads MNHEY; CDR2 reads SMNVEV (reference sequence). CDR3 sequence reads: CASSLDRGTDTQYF. In nucleotides, the CDR3 is TGTGCCAGCAGTCTGGACAGGGGGACAGATACGCAGTATTTT.

The genes are TRBV4-2 and TRBJ2-1; the match to TRBD2 covers 7 bases. The CDR3 contains 15 residues. Germline-derived CDR1 and CDR2 are LGHNA and YNFKEQ. The trim removed 0 bases at V and 9 bases at J, leaving 8 bases unmatched. CDR3 region: CASSQDRRETGEQFF. As DNA, the CDR3 is TGTGCCAGCAGCCAAGATCGGCGGGAGACGGGTGAGCAGTTCTTC.

The V and J genes are TRBV4-3 and TRBJ2-3; 11 bases line up with TRBD2. CDR1 is LGHNA and CDR2 is YSLEER in the germline V gene. The CDR3 extends over 18 amino acids. Germline trimming cut 1 base from V and 3 bases from J; bases unmatched to any gene: 9. The CDR3 is CASSQGPVLAGETDTQYF. The CDR3 DNA follows: TGCGCCAGCAGCCAAGGCCCAGTACTAGCGGGAGAGACAGATACGCAGTATTTT.

The V and J genes are TRBV20-1 and TRBJ1-2, with no clear D. The V end lost 7 bases, the J end lost 3 bases, and 9 bases lay between the germline ends. Germline CDR1 reads DFQATT; CDR2 reads SNEGSKA (reference sequence). This CDR3 has 11 amino acids. The DNA for the CDR3 is TGCAGTGGTGGGGAGGACTATGGCTACACCTTC. Translated, it gives CSGGEDYGYTF.

The chain carries TRBV13 and TRBJ2-1; a possible D gene is TRBD1 (6 bases). V was shortened by 4 bases and J by 8 bases, with 27 bases between the two germline ends. This CDR3 is built from 18 residues. Looked up from germline, CDR1 is PRHDT and CDR2 is FYEKMQ (reference sequence). The DNA for the CDR3 is TGTGCCAGCAGCTCCTATTGGGCGACAGGTAGCTATGTCGATGAGCAGTTCTTC. Its protein is CASSSYWATGSYVDEQFF. The full variable domain, with the rest looked up from reference TRBV13 and TRBJ2-1, is AAGVIQSPRHLIKEKRETATLKCYPIPRHDTVYWYQQGPGQDPQFLISFYEKMQSDKGSIPDRFSAQQFSDYHSELNMSSLELGDSALYFCASSSYWATGSYVDEQFFGPGTRLTVL.

Only a few counts were recorded for this clone. V gene TRBV24-1 combines with J gene TRBJ1-1; D remains unclear. This CDR3 has 13 residues. Deletions cut 5 bases from V and 4 bases from J, with 10 bases between. Germline CDR1 KGHDR, CDR2 SFDVKD. The CDR3 protein is CATSAGWGTEAFF. In nucleotides, the CDR3 is TGTGCCACCAGTGCCGGTTGGGGCACTGAAGCTTTCTTT.

The rearrangement joins TRBV28 to TRBJ1-5, with 10 bases aligning to TRBD1. In germline, CDR1 is MDHEN, CDR2 SYDVKM. Trimming cost V 5 bases and J 6 bases; bases outside gene matches: 7. This CDR3 spans 15 amino acids. The DNA of the CDR3 is TGTGCCAGCAGTGCCGAGGGACAGGGGTTTCAGCCCCAGCATTTT. Its translation is CASSAEGQGFQPQHF.

V and J are TRBV7-9 and TRBJ2-3; a possible D gene is TRBD1 (6 bases). Between the trimmed V and J ends, which lost 1 base and 0 bases, there was a span of 8 bases. CDR3 length: 15 residues. Germline V gene data show CDR1 as SEHNR and CDR2 as FQNEAQ (reference sequence). The CDR3 protein is CASSLGGPSTDTQYF. In DNA form, the CDR3 reads TGTGCCAGCAGCTTAGGGGGGCCTAGCACAGATACGCAGTATTTT.

The count of this clone is one. The chain employs TRBV4-2 and TRBJ2-3; D is ambiguous. The CDR3 is made up of 13 amino acids. Germline-derived CDR1 and CDR2 are LGHNA and YNFKEQ. V dropped 2 bases and J dropped 2 bases, with 5 bases sitting between them. The CDR3 sequence is CASSQSDTDTQYF. For the CDR3, the DNA is TGTGCCAGCAGCCAATCAGACACAGATACGCAGTATTTT.

The rearrangement uses TRBV2 and TRBJ2-7; the match to TRBD2 covers 9 bases. V lost 6 bases and J lost 4; bases outside the gene matches: 4. This CDR3 is built from 13 residues. CDR1 is SNHLY, CDR2 FYNNEI, per germline. CDR3 residues: CASRPSGTYEQYF. CDR3 in DNA: TGTGCCAGCAGGCCTAGCGGGACTTACGAGCAGTACTTC.

This clone showed up just once. The chain is built from TRBV5-1 and TRBJ1-1; D is unresolved. Germline loops: CDR1 SGHRS, CDR2 YFSETQ. With 0 bases removed from V and 0 bases from J, the gap between germline ends came to 3 bases. The CDR3 extends over 13 amino acids. CDR3 amino acids: CASSLEVNTEAFF. The CDR3 DNA sequence: TGCGCCAGCAGCTTGGAAGTGAACACTGAAGCTTTCTTT.

This chain joins TRBV6-2 or TRBV6-3 and TRBJ2-5; tentative D call: TRBD1 (6 bases). The V and J ends lost 5 bases and 5 bases respectively, with 15 bases between them. CDR1 is MNHEY and CDR2 is SVGEGT in the germline V gene. CDR3 length: 14 residues. The CDR3 sequence: CASSPRTAGETQYF. The DNA for the CDR3 is TGTGCCAGCAGTCCCCGGACAGCTGGGGAGACCCAGTACTTC.

Here the CDR3 DNA reads TGTGCCAGCAGCAAGGGACTAGCGGGGCGAGAGACCCAGTACTTC. It encodes CASSKGLAGRETQYF. The gene calls are TRBV5-6 and TRBJ2-5, with TRBD2 matching over 13 bases. With 4 bases clipped from V and 4 bases from J, the junction kept 4 bases outside the gene matches. From germline, CDR1 is SGHDT and CDR2 YYEEEE. The CDR3 totals 15 residues.

This clone was seen a handful of times. The rearrangement uses TRBV19 and TRBJ1-2, with D hard to call. This CDR3 region has 15 residues. Germline V CDR1 and CDR2: LNHDA, SQIVND (reference sequence). Trimming shortened V by 7 bases and J by 1 base, and 16 bases separated the two germline ends. Here the CDR3 DNA reads TGTGCCAGTAAAAGCCCGGCCGGCGGTAACTATGGCTACACCTTC. Protein product: CASKSPAGGNYGYTF.

This clone has just one count. The genes are TRBV9 and TRBJ2-5; D is possibly TRBD1 or TRBD2 (6 bases each). V was pared by 0 bases and J by 1 base, with 16 bases between. CDR1 and CDR2 from the germline V gene are SGDLS and YYNGEE. There are 17 residues in the CDR3. The CDR3 sequence is CASSVGNSGAIQETQYF. CDR3 bases: TGTGCCAGCAGCGTAGGAAATTCGGGGGCGATCCAAGAGACCCAGTACTTC.

The gene calls are TRBV6-6 and TRBJ1-1; D might be TRBD1 (5 bases). Looked up from germline, CDR1 is MNHNY and CDR2 is SVGAGI (reference sequence). V was cut by 6 bases and J by 1 base, with 9 bases left in between. CDR3 length: 13 amino acids. CDR3 DNA sequence: TGTGCCAGCAGCACGACAGAGAACACTGAAGCTTTCTTT. This codes for CASSTTENTEAFF.

This chain uses TRBV19 with TRBJ2-7, with 10 bases matching TRBD1. Trimming took 7 bases from V and 5 from J; bases not matched to a gene: 8. Per germline, CDR1 LNHDA and CDR2 SQIVND (reference sequence). The CDR3 contains 14 residues. CDR3 loop: CASTEGDRGNEQYF. CDR3 DNA: TGTGCCAGTACCGAGGGGGACAGGGGCAACGAGCAGTACTTC.

This clone was found once. The rearrangement links TRBV24-1 to TRBJ1-5; 8 bases fit TRBD1. J gave up 7 bases and V 3 bases, and 7 bases lay outside the gene matches. The CDR3 totals 15 residues. CDR1 and CDR2 (germline): KGHDR, SFDVKD. Here the CDR3 DNA reads TGTGCCACCAGTGATCCGGACAGGGAAGGGCAGCCCCAGCATTTT. Protein sequence: CATSDPDREGQPQHF.

This clone was seen a single time. The chain couples TRBV5-1 to TRBJ1-6, with D perhaps matching TRBD1 (5 bases). The CDR3 runs 14 residues. V was shortened by 2 bases and J by 10 bases, with 13 bases between the two germline ends. Germline V gene data show CDR1 as SGHRS and CDR2 as YFSETQ. The CDR3 coding sequence is TGCGCCAGCAGCTTTGTCGGGGAGGGGTCACCCCTCCACTTT. Translating it yields CASSFVGEGSPLHF. Full variable domain (missing parts from reference TRBV5-1 and TRBJ1-6): KAGVTQTPRYLIKTRGQQVTLSCSPISGHRSVSWYQQTPGQGLQFLFEYFSETQRNKGNFPGRFSGRQFSNSRSEMNVSTLELGDSALYLCASSFVGEGSPLHFGNGTRLTVT.

The chain has TRBV29-1 and TRBJ2-3; D is uncertain. V lost 5 bases and J lost 2, with 11 bases in between. The CDR3 extends over 13 amino acids. Per germline, CDR1 SQVTM and CDR2 ANQGSEA. The CDR3 spells CSVRAGLTDTQYF. CDR3 nucleotide sequence: TGCAGCGTTAGGGCAGGCCTCACAGATACGCAGTATTTT.

The rearrangement uses TRBV28 and TRBJ2-7, with D unclear. The CDR3 extends over 13 amino acids. The germline V gene encodes CDR1 MDHEN and CDR2 SYDVKM. V dropped 6 bases and J dropped 3 bases, with 12 bases sitting between them. CDR3 nucleotides: TGTGCCAGCAGGGCTCCAAGCGTCTACGAGCAGTACTTC. It codes for CASRAPSVYEQYF.

This clone has just one count. The rearrangement uses TRBV11-3 and TRBJ1-6; 7 nucleotides agree with TRBD1. The V segment lost 0 bases and the J segment 7 bases; nucleotides outside the gene matches: 0. The CDR3 is made up of 14 amino acids. The germline CDR1 and CDR2 sequences are SGHNT and YENEEA. This CDR3 reads CASSLEGQNSPLHF. The CDR3 DNA reads as TGTGCCAGCAGCTTAGAGGGACAGAATTCACCCCTCCACTTT.